This paragraph reports one T cell receptor beta chain. It was the library that attached unique molecular identifiers to individual cDNA molecules. TCRdb reprocessed the RACE reads with MiXCR, giving one entry per CDR3 protein. The data contain tens of thousands of distinct CDR3 sequences, roughly 10% of them singletons. Stated time point: patch test 2, 6 weeks after DPC sensitization. The treatment: therapeutic diphenylcyclopropenone sensitization with weekly scalp DPC. The study extracted total RNA from unfractionated whole blood. The data derive from a study of human T cells and chemical hapten exposure. About the research overall: For sensitization, 2% DPC was applied to a 2 cm by 2 cm patch of upper inner arm skin. Mostly female, the patients presented with alopecia areata, totalis or universalis.

The sequence was obtained from a woman aged 25 to 39 with alopecia areata. Some clones in this sample may be carry-over from other donors' samples. The sample in question was whole blood, obtained in connection with sensitization to the hapten diphenylcyclopropenone (DPC).

The CDR3 bases are TGTGCCAGCAGCTTATCAGTTCACCCTGGGGAGACCCAGTACTTC. It translates to CASSLSVHPGETQYF. The genes are TRBV7-3 and TRBJ2-5, with D hard to call. This CDR3 is 15 amino acids long. Germline V lookup: CDR1 SGHTA, CDR2 FQGTGA. Trimming stripped 2 bases from V and 5 bases from J, with 15 bases between.